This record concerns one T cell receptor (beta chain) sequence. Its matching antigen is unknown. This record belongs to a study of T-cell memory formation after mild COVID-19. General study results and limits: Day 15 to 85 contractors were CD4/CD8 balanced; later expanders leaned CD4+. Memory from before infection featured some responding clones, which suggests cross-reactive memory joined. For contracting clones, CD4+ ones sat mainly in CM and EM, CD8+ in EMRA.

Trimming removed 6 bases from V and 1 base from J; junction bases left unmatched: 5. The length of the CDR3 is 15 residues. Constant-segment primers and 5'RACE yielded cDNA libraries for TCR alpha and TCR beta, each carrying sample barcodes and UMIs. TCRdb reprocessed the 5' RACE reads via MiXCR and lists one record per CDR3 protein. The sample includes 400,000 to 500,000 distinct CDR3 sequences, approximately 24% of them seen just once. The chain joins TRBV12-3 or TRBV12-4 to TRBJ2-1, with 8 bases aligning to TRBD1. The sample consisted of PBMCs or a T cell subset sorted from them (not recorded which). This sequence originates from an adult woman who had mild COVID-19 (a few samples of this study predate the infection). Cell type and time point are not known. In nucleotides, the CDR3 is TGTGCCAGCAGGGTTACAGGGGGATCCTACAATGAGCAGTTCTTC. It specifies CASRVTGGSYNEQFF.